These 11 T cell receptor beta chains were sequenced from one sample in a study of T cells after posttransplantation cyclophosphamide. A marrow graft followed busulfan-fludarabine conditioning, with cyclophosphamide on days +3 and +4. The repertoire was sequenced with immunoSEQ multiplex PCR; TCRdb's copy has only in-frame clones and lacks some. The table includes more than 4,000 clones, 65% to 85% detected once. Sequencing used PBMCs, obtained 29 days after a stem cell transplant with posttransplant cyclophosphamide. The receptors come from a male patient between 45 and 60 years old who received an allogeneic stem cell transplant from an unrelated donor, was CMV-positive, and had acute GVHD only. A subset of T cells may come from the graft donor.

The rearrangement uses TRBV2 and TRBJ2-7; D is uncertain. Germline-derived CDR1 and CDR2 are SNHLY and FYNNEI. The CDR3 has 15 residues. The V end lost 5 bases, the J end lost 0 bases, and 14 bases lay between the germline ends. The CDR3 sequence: CASSPDVLSSYEQYF. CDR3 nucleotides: TGTGCCAGCAGTCCCGATGTCCTGAGCTCCTACGAGCAGTACTTC.

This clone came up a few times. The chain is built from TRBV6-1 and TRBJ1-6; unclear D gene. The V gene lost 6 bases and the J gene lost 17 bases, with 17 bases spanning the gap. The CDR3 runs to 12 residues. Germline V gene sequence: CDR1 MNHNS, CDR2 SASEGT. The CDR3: CASSQSGRRVHF. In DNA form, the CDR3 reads TGTGCCAGCAGCCAGTCCGGGAGGAGGGTCCACTTT.

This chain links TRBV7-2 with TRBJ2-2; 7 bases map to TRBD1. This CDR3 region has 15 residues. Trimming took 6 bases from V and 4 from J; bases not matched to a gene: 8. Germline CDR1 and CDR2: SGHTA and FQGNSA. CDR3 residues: CASRIQGLVTGELFF. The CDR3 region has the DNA TGTGCCAGCAGAATACAGGGGTTGGTCACCGGGGAGCTGTTTTTT.

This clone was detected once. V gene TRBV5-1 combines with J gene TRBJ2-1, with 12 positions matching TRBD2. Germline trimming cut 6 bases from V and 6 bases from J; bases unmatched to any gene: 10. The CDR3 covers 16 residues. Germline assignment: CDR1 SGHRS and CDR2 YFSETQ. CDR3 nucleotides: TGCGCCAGCACCGGGGCCACTAGCGGGAGGAGCAATGAGCAGTTCTTC. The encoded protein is CASTGATSGRSNEQFF.

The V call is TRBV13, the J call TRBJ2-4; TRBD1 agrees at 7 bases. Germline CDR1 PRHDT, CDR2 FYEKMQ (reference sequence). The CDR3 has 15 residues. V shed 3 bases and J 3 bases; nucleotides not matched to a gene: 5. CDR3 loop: CASSFLSGGKNIQYF. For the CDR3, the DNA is TGTGCCAGCAGCTTCCTCTCAGGGGGCAAAAACATTCAGTACTTC.

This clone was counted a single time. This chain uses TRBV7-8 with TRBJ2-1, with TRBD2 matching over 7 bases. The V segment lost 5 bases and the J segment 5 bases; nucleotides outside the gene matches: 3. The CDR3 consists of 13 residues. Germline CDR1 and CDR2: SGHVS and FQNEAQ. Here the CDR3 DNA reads TGTGCCAGCAGCCCCGGGACTAACAATGAGCAGTTCTTC. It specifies CASSPGTNNEQFF.

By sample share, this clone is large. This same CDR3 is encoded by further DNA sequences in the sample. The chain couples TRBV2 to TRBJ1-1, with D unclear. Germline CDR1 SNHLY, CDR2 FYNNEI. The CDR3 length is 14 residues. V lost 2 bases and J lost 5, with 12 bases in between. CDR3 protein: CASSERIEITEAFF. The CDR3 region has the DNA TGTGCCAGCAGTGAACGCATAGAGATAACTGAAGCTTTCTTT.

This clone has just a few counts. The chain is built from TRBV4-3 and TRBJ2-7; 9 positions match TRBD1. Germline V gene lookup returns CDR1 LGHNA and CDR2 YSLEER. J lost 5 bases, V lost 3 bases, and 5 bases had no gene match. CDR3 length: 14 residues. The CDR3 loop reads CASSQDRGTNEQYF. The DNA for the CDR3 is TGCGCCAGCAGCCAGGACAGGGGAACAAACGAGCAGTACTTC.

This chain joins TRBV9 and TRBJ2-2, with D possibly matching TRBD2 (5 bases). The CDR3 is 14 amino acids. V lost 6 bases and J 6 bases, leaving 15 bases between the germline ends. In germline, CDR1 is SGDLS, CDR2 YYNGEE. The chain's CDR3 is CASTRRADAGELFF. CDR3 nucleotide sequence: TGTGCCAGCACCCGGCGAGCGGACGCCGGGGAGCTGTTTTTT.

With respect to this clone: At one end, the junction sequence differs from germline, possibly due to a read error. CDR3 DNA sequence: TGTGCCGGCAGCGTAGGAATTAGCCCGGAGACCCAGTACTTC. Translation gives CAGSVGISPETQYF. The rearrangement uses TRBV9 and TRBJ2-5, with D unresolved. Per the germline V gene, CDR1 is SGDLS and CDR2 is YYNGEE. The CDR3 has 14 amino acids.

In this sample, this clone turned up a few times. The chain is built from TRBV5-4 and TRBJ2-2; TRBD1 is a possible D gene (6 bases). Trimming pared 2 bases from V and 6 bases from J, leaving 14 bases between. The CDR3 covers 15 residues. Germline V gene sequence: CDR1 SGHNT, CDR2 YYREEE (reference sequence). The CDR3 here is CASSFPGASAGELFF. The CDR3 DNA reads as TGTGCCAGCAGCTTCCCAGGGGCGTCGGCCGGGGAGCTGTTTTTT.